This TCR beta chain was captured by sequencing in a study of T cell clonotyping in hematopoietic cell transplantation. Study-wide background: Recipient samples before transplant were obtained post-cytoreduction. The study's findings and limits: After transplant, recipient diversity fell while pathologically expanded clonotypes grew through day 180.

This clone showed up just once. Its cognate antigen is unknown. Sequencing was performed with immunoSEQ multiplex PCR; in TCRdb, only in-frame clones are kept and a portion is missing. The data hold about 50,000 clones, with 80% to 90% observed a single time. Germline CDR1 and CDR2: SGHRS and YFSETQ. The CDR3 has 16 amino acids. V was trimmed by 7 bases and J by 3 bases, leaving 22 bases between them. This sample's time point: recipient sample about 28 days before transplant, after cytoreduction. Recipient blood drawn about 28 days pretransplant and days 30, 100, 180 after. This sequence was found in a man aged 55 to 69 with biphenotypic leukemia. Some clones in this sample may be carry-over from other donors' samples. The specimen was peripheral blood mononuclear cells, collected before stem cell transplant. The chain is built from TRBV5-1 and TRBJ1-1; TRBD1 might be the D (5 bases). The chain's CDR3 is CASGPGTSGRDTEAFF. The CDR3 DNA reads as TGCGCCAGCGGCCCTGGAACTTCAGGGAGGGACACTGAAGCTTTCTTT. Filled out from reference TRBV5-1 and TRBJ1-1, the complete variable domain reads KAGVTQTPRYLIKTRGQQVTLSCSPISGHRSVSWYQQTPGQGLQFLFEYFSETQRNKGNFPGRFSGRQFSNSRSEMNVSTLELGDSALYLCASGPGTSGRDTEAFFGQGTRLTVV.